Listed below are T cell receptor beta chains from one sample, sequenced in a study of T cells after yellow fever vaccination. From the 5' RACE reads, TCRdb called clonotypes with MiXCR, one entry per CDR3 protein. The sample gives 500,000 to 650,000 distinct CDR3 sequences, 9% to 15% of which show up once; more than 13% is in the top ten. This sample comprised PBMCs, obtained on the day of the yellow fever booster vaccination. These receptors originate from a young man who received the YFV17D yellow fever vaccine. Both conserved end residues are part of each CDR3. A D gene is named only where the DNA matches it firmly. Size tells how often a clone was seen (once, few, many) or the class of an expanded clone, and some rows leave it out.

j_gene: TRBJ2-6
d_gene: .
abundance: .
v_gene: TRBV6-1
CDR3nt: TGTGCCAGCAGTAAGCAAAGACCAGGGGAAACCGGGGCCAACGTCCTGACTTTC
CDR3aa: CASSKQRPGETGANVLTF

j_gene: TRBJ2-2
d_gene: TRBD2
abundance: few
v_gene: TRBV4-2
CDR3nt: TGTGCCAGCAGCCCGGGGACTAGCGGGACGGCTAACACCGGGGAGCTGTTTTTT
CDR3aa: CASSPGTSGTANTGELFF

j_gene: TRBJ2-3
d_gene: TRBD2
abundance: .
v_gene: TRBV2
CDR3nt: TGTACCAGCAGTTTCTATACCCTAGCGGGAGACACAGATACGCAGTATTTT
CDR3aa: CTSSFYTLAGDTDTQYF

j_gene: TRBJ2-1
d_gene: .
abundance: .
v_gene: TRBV2
CDR3nt: TGTGCCAGCAGTGGGGGGGCCGAGCAGTTCTTC
CDR3aa: CASSGGAEQFF

j_gene: TRBJ2-2
d_gene: .
abundance: few
v_gene: TRBV19
CDR3nt: TGTGCCAGTAGTATAGGGAATACAGGGTACACCGGGGAGCTGTTTTTT
CDR3aa: CASSIGNTGYTGELFF

j_gene: TRBJ1-3
d_gene: .
abundance: few
v_gene: TRBV15
CDR3nt: TGTGCCACCACGGTTAATGGAAACACCATATATTTT
CDR3aa: CATTVNGNTIYF

j_gene: TRBJ2-5
d_gene: .
abundance: few
v_gene: TRBV6-5
CDR3nt: TGTGCCAGCAGTTACTCAATTTCAGTGTACCAAGAGACCCAGTACTTC
CDR3aa: CASSYSISVYQETQYF

j_gene: TRBJ2-7
d_gene: .
abundance: .
v_gene: TRBV14
CDR3nt: TGTGCCAGCAGCCAAGTTCTGGGTGGAGAGCAGTACTTC
CDR3aa: CASSQVLGGEQYF

j_gene: TRBJ2-1
d_gene: TRBD2
abundance: .
v_gene: TRBV2
CDR3nt: TGTGCCAGCAGTTGGCCTAGCGGAAGGGTGGAAAATGAGCAGTTCTTC
CDR3aa: CASSWPSGRVENEQFF

j_gene: TRBJ2-3
d_gene: .
abundance: few
v_gene: TRBV5-1
CDR3nt: TGCGCCAGCAGCACCCGGGGGATAGATACGCAGTATTTT
CDR3aa: CASSTRGIDTQYF

j_gene: TRBJ2-2
d_gene: .
abundance: many
v_gene: TRBV6-4
CDR3nt: TGTGCCAGCAAGGTTACCCCAGGTTTGACCGGGGAGCTGTTTTTT
CDR3aa: CASKVTPGLTGELFF

j_gene: TRBJ2-1
d_gene: TRBD2
abundance: few
v_gene: TRBV29-1
CDR3nt: TGCAGCGTTGGGTATAGCGGGAGGGGGTTCTTC
CDR3aa: CSVGYSGRGFF

j_gene: TRBJ1-5
d_gene: .
abundance: many
v_gene: TRBV20-1
CDR3nt: TGCAGTGCTTCCCGGACAGCCGATCAGCCCCAGCATTTT
CDR3aa: CSASRTADQPQHF